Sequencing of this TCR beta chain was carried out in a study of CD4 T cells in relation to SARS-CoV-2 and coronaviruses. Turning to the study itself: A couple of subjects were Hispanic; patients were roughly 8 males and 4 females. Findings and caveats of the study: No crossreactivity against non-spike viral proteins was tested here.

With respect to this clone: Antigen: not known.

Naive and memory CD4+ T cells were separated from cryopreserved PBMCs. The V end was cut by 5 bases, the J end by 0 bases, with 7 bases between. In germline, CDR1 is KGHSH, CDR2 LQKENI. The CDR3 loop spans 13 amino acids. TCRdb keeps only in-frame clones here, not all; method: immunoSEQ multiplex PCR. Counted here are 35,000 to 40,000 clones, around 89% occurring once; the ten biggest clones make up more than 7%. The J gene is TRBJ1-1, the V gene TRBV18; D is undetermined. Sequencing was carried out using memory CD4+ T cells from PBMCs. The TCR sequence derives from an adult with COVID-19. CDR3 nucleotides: TGTGCCAGCTCAGCGGATTTGAACACTGAAGCTTTCTTT. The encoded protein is CASSADLNTEAFF.